These T cell receptor beta chains were read from a single sample in a study of T-cell memory formation after mild COVID-19. TCRdb independently ran MiXCR on the 5' RACE reads; one entry per CDR3 protein. The table includes 200,000 to 250,000 distinct CDR3 sequences, around 15% detected once. Sequences were obtained from PBMCs or a T cell subset sorted from them (not recorded which). These TCRs come from a man aged 18 to 30 who had mild COVID-19 (a few samples of this study predate the infection). Cell type and time point are not known. CDR3s include the opening cysteine and the closing phenylalanine or tryptophan. The D gene is left open where the match is weak. Size is omitted from some rows. Given values are once, few, many or a class for expanded clones.

>TRBV7-2|NA|TRBJ1-2|NA|15
CASSPGHTATYGYTF
TGTGCCAGCAGCCCCGGACACACCGCGACGTATGGCTACACCTTC
>TRBV23-1|TRBD1|TRBJ2-7|NA|15
CASSHSGQGAREQYF
TGCGCCAGCAGTCACTCTGGCCAGGGGGCGCGGGAGCAGTACTTC
>TRBV20-1|TRBD2|TRBJ2-3|NA|16
CSARDPSGGAKDTQYF
TGCAGTGCTAGAGACCCTAGCGGGGGGGCAAAAGATACGCAGTATTTT
>TRBV27|NA|TRBJ1-2|few|14
CASSLIGVPYGYTF
TGTGCCAGCAGTTTAATAGGGGTCCCCTATGGCTACACCTTC
>TRBV19|TRBD2|TRBJ2-1|few|14
CASRSGGASDEQFF
TGTGCCAGTAGAAGCGGGGGGGCCTCGGATGAGCAGTTCTTC
>TRBV6-1|TRBD1|TRBJ2-2|NA|15
CASSEGTGDTGELFF
TGTGCCAGCAGTGAAGGGACAGGGGACACCGGGGAGCTGTTTTTT
>TRBV5-1|NA|TRBJ2-2|many|14
CASSLAPNTGELFF
TGCGCCAGCAGCTTAGCGCCGAACACCGGGGAGCTGTTTTTT
>TRBV12-3/TRBV12-4|NA|TRBJ2-4|few|14
CASSLAAGVGIQYF
TGTGCCAGCAGTTTAGCGGCAGGGGTTGGCATTCAGTACTTC
>TRBV11-2|TRBD1|TRBJ1-2|few|14
CASSADRGHYGYTF
TGTGCCAGCAGCGCGGACAGGGGCCACTATGGCTACACCTTC
>TRBV12-3/TRBV12-4|TRBD2|TRBJ2-1|few|15
CASSFLSGGLNEQFF
TGTGCCAGCAGTTTTCTGTCGGGGGGGCTTAATGAGCAGTTCTTC
>TRBV3-1|TRBD2|TRBJ2-5|few|17
CASSHGPSRGGGETQYF
TGTGCCAGCAGCCACGGGCCCAGCAGAGGCGGGGGGGAGACCCAGTACTTC
>TRBV21-1|NA|TRBJ2-3|many|18
CASSKESISGGNTDTQYF
TGTGCCAGCAGCAAAGAGTCGATTAGCGGGGGGAACACAGATACGCAGTATTTT
>TRBV7-9|TRBD1|TRBJ1-1|NA|17
CASSLRRQGVSGTEAFF
TGTGCCAGCAGCTTAAGACGCCAGGGGGTGTCAGGCACTGAAGCTTTCTTT
>TRBV3-1|NA|TRBJ2-1|NA|13
CASSQYGLNEQFF
TGTGCCAGCAGCCAATATGGGCTCAATGAGCAGTTCTTC
>TRBV4-3|NA|TRBJ1-1|NA|13
CASSQPGGAEAFF
TGCGCCAGCAGCCAACCCGGGGGTGCCGAAGCTTTCTTT
>TRBV20-1|NA|TRBJ1-2|NA|13
CSATGLANYGYTF
TGCAGTGCTACAGGTCTAGCTAACTATGGCTACACCTTC
>TRBV20-1|NA|TRBJ1-3|NA|14
CSAKLQGSGNTIYF
TGCAGTGCTAAGCTCCAGGGCTCTGGAAACACCATATATTTT
>TRBV20-1|NA|TRBJ2-5|NA|14
CSARDNLAPETQYF
TGCAGTGCTAGAGATAATCTAGCTCCAGAGACCCAGTACTTC
>TRBV18|NA|TRBJ2-3|many|12
CASSLQGRTQYF
TGTGCCAGCTCACTTCAGGGTCGCACGCAGTATTTT
>TRBV6-5|TRBD1|TRBJ2-2|few|15
CASRPTGRNTGELFF
TGTGCCAGCAGACCGACAGGGAGGAACACCGGGGAGCTGTTTTTT
>TRBV7-9|NA|TRBJ2-5|many|14
CASGDRLRGETQYF
TGTGCCAGCGGGGACCGCCTAAGGGGAGAGACCCAGTACTTC
>TRBV7-9|NA|TRBJ1-5|few|13
CASSMGHNQPQHF
TGTGCCAGCAGCATGGGCCACAATCAGCCCCAGCATTTT
>TRBV6-5|NA|TRBJ1-2|few|12
CASRTVNYGYTF
TGTGCCAGCAGGACAGTGAACTATGGCTACACCTTC
>TRBV5-6|NA|TRBJ2-3|few|12
CASRRNTDTQYF
TGTGCCAGCAGGAGGAACACAGATACGCAGTATTTT
>TRBV20-1|NA|TRBJ2-7|NA|14
CSARVAGSFYEQYF
TGCAGTGCTAGAGTCGCGGGAAGCTTCTACGAGCAGTACTTC
>TRBV10-3|NA|TRBJ1-6|few|14
CAIRGRDVDSPLHF
TGTGCCATCAGAGGAAGGGACGTCGATTCACCCCTCCACTTT
>TRBV3-1|NA|TRBJ1-2|NA|15
CASSQESGRGYGYTF
TGTGCCAGCAGCCAAGAGAGCGGCAGGGGTTATGGCTACACCTTC
>TRBV18|NA|TRBJ1-5|few|15
CASSPPGRGNQPQHF
TGTGCCAGCTCACCCCCTGGGCGGGGGAATCAGCCCCAGCATTTT